One and the same sample provided the 9 T cell receptor beta chains below, sequenced in a study of T cells after yellow fever vaccination. TCRdb re-derived calls from the 5' RACE reads in MiXCR, one entry per CDR3 protein. The table has fewer than 150,000 distinct CDR3 sequences, 6.5% to 9% seen once. Material: CD4+ T cells sorted from PBMCs, obtained more than 35 days after the first yellow fever vaccination. These receptors originate from a man aged 18 to 30 who received the YFV17D yellow fever vaccine.

This clonotype came up many times. The chain uses TRBV7-3 and TRBJ1-1; no definite D call. The V end lost 0 bases, the J end lost 5 bases, and 4 bases lay between the germline ends. Germline loops: CDR1 SGHTA, CDR2 FQGTGA. The CDR3 consists of 12 residues. CDR3: CASSLTGTEAFF. The CDR3, as DNA: TGTGCCAGCAGCTTAACTGGGACTGAAGCTTTCTTT.

This clonotype has a count of ten or more. CDR3 coding DNA: TGCGCCAGCAGCCAACAGGCGCCTCAACTTTTCTCTGGGGCCAACGTCCTGACTTTC. It yields the protein CASSQQAPQLFSGANVLTF. This sequence joins TRBV4-3 and TRBJ2-6; unclear D gene. There are 19 residues in the CDR3. V shed 2 bases and J shed 0 bases, with 17 bases lying between them. Germline V gives CDR1 LGHNA, CDR2 YSLEER.

This clonotype was found many times. The rearrangement uses TRBV10-3 and TRBJ2-3, with D possibly TRBD2 on 6 matching bases. V lost 6 bases and J 5 bases, leaving 12 bases between the germline ends. The CDR3 covers 13 residues. Germline CDR1 is ENHRY and CDR2 is SYGVKD. The CDR3 loop is CAISGTQGDTQYF. In nucleotides, the CDR3 is TGTGCCATCAGCGGGACTCAGGGAGATACGCAGTATTTT.

Many counts were recorded for this clonotype. The V and J genes are TRBV21-1 and TRBJ2-7. TRBV21-1 constitutes a pseudogene. The CDR3 is 9 residues long. In nucleotides, the CDR3 is TGTGCCAGCAGTAACGAGCAGTACGTC. Its protein is CASSNEQYV.

CDR3 nucleotides: TGTGCCAGCATGCCACAGCTCAATCAGCCCCAGCATTTT. It encodes CASMPQLNQPQHF. The gene calls are TRBV6-6 and TRBJ1-5; D unclear. This CDR3 is built from 13 residues. V was trimmed by 7 bases and J by 3 bases, leaving 10 bases between them. Germline CDR1 MNHNY, CDR2 SVGAGI (reference sequence).

In its sample, this clonotype was seen many times. The gene calls are TRBV6-4 and TRBJ1-5, with 8 bases aligning to TRBD1. Unmatched junction bases numbered 21, after V lost 6 bases and J lost 5 bases. The CDR3 is 19 amino acids. Germline lookup yields CDR1 MRHNA and CDR2 SNTAGT. The CDR3 region is CASRTRRGQVGVRDQPQHF. As DNA, the CDR3 is TGTGCCAGCAGGACCCGGAGGGGACAGGTCGGTGTGAGGGATCAGCCCCAGCATTTT.

The chain is built from TRBV4-2 and TRBJ1-4, with D possibly matching TRBD1 (5 bases). CDR1 and CDR2 from the germline V gene are LGHNA and YNFKEQ. The CDR3 is 17 amino acids. V was clipped by 0 bases and J by 8 bases, with 19 bases between them. Written as DNA, the CDR3 is TGTGCCAGCAGCCAAGACCCTGTCGGAGGGGAGGGGGAAAAACTGTTTTTT. This codes for CASSQDPVGGEGEKLFF.

Ten or more counts support this clonotype. This chain joins TRBV5-1 and TRBJ1-1; D unresolved. V was pared by 4 bases and J by 3 bases, with 16 bases between. The CDR3 length is 15 residues. The V gene's germline CDR1 is SGHRS and CDR2 YFSETQ. The CDR3 DNA sequence: TGCGCCAGCAGCCCCCTAGCCTTTGCTTACACTGAAGCTTTCTTT. Translating gives CASSPLAFAYTEAFF.

In regard to this clonotype: At one end the junction does not follow the germline gene, possibly because of a read error. The rearrangement joins TRBV7-7 to TRBJ2-5; possibly TRBD1 for D (5 bases). The CDR3 consists of 13 residues. Looked up from germline, CDR1 is SSHAT and CDR2 is FNYEAQ (reference sequence). CDR3 nucleotides: TGTGCTAGCAGCTTTGGGGCTCCAGAGACCCAGTACTTC. Amino acids: CASSFGAPETQYF.